A selection of T cell receptor beta chains follows, all from one sample in a study of blood T cells in healthy people across ages. TCRdb re-called the 5' RACE reads with MiXCR, one entry per CDR3 protein. The table records approximately 850,000 distinct CDR3 sequences, roughly 44% of them present only once. Sequencing input: blood. The receptors stem from a man between 60 and 70 years old in good health. The CDR3 runs from the conserved cysteine through the conserved F or W. The D gene is left open where the match is weak. The listing skips clone size in some rows; elsewhere it reads once, few, many or a size class.

V	J	size	D	CDR3	DNA
TRBV27	TRBJ1-5	.	.	CASSLGRPNQPQHF	TGTGCCAGCAGTTTAGGGCGGCCCAATCAGCCCCAGCATTTT
TRBV9	TRBJ2-1	few	.	CASSVAPNSDEQFF	TGTGCCAGCAGCGTTGCCCCGAACAGCGATGAGCAGTTCTTC
TRBV29-1	TRBJ2-1	.	TRBD1	CSVNRGGVYNEQFF	TGCAGCGTTAACAGAGGGGGCGTCTACAATGAGCAGTTCTTC
TRBV6-2/TRBV6-3	TRBJ1-5	.	.	CASSVRGIGNQPQHF	TGTGCCAGCAGCGTAAGGGGAATTGGCAATCAGCCCCAGCATTTT
TRBV6-2/TRBV6-3	TRBJ2-2	.	TRBD1	CASSRDSRTGELFF	TGTGCCAGCAGTCGGGACAGCCGGACCGGGGAGCTGTTTTTT
TRBV20-1	TRBJ2-1	.	TRBD2	CSAQAGAYNEQFF	TGCAGTGCCCAAGCGGGAGCCTACAATGAGCAGTTCTTC
TRBV9	TRBJ2-1	.	TRBD1	CASSVGGTGSYEQFF	TGTGCCAGCAGCGTAGGAGGGACAGGGTCCTACGAGCAGTTCTTC
TRBV30	TRBJ2-1	few	.	CAWSSGSSYNEQFF	TGTGCCTGGAGCTCCGGCAGCTCCTACAATGAGCAGTTCTTC
TRBV21-1	TRBJ2-7	many	.	CASSGDRAYEQYF	TGTGCCAGCAGCGGCGACAGGGCCTACGAGCAGTACTTC
TRBV6-2/TRBV6-3	TRBJ2-1	.	.	CASSYGGLSYNEQFF	TGTGCCAGCAGTTACGGGGGGTTATCCTACAATGAGCAGTTCTTC
TRBV12-3/TRBV12-4	TRBJ2-5	.	TRBD2	CASSFNGGAAETQYF	TGTGCCAGCAGTTTCAACGGGGGGGCGGCAGAGACCCAGTACTTC
TRBV29-1	TRBJ1-4	.	TRBD1	CSVVLVQTGEKLFF	TGCAGCGTTGTTTTGGTGCAGACAGGGGAAAAACTGTTTTTT
TRBV9	TRBJ2-5	few	TRBD2	CASSVAYSGGLETQYF	TGTGCCAGCAGCGTAGCGTACAGCGGGGGGTTGGAGACCCAGTACTTC
TRBV18	TRBJ2-5	.	TRBD1	CASSLIRTGDLETQYF	TGTGCCAGCTCACTCATTAGGACAGGGGACTTGGAGACCCAGTACTTC
TRBV6-1	TRBJ1-5	.	.	CASSTEGVWQPQHF	TGTGCCAGCAGCACCGAGGGCGTCTGGCAGCCCCAGCATTTT
TRBV20-1	TRBJ1-2	once	.	CSAREVSGDYGYTF	TGCAGTGCTAGAGAAGTCTCCGGGGACTATGGCTACACCTTC
TRBV29-1	TRBJ1-5	few	TRBD1	CSVEDLWDREGAQPQHF	TGCAGCGTTGAAGATCTGTGGGACAGGGAGGGTGCTCAGCCCCAGCATTTT
TRBV29-1	TRBJ2-4	.	TRBD2	CSVAPTAGGWDKNIQYF	TGCAGCGTTGCACCTACGGCGGGGGGGTGGGACAAAAACATTCAGTACTTC
TRBV2	TRBJ2-3	few	TRBD2	CASAEGTSGETDTQYF	TGTGCCAGCGCCGAGGGAACTAGCGGGGAAACAGATACGCAGTATTTT
TRBV6-2/TRBV6-3	TRBJ2-7	.	.	CASSRLGGAAGYEQYF	TGTGCCAGCAGCCGACTCGGCGGGGCGGCGGGTTACGAGCAGTACTTC
TRBV27	TRBJ2-5	.	TRBD1	CASSEPGQGARKTQYF	TGTGCCAGCAGTGAACCGGGACAGGGGGCGCGCAAGACCCAGTACTTC
TRBV5-1	TRBJ1-1	once	TRBD1	CASRWTGRSTEAFF	TGCGCCAGCAGATGGACAGGGAGAAGCACTGAAGCTTTCTTT
TRBV20-1	TRBJ2-1	.	TRBD2	CSGTRGYNEQFF	TGCAGTGGGACTAGAGGGTACAATGAGCAGTTCTTC
TRBV6-2/TRBV6-3	TRBJ2-5	.	TRBD1	CASSSRHRDRMRETQYF	TGTGCCAGCAGTTCCCGACACCGGGACAGGATGCGGGAGACCCAGTACTTC
TRBV7-9	TRBJ2-5	.	.	CASSFFPADDEKETQYF	TGTGCCAGCAGCTTCTTTCCAGCGGACGACGAAAAAGAGACCCAGTACTTC
TRBV5-1	TRBJ2-5	.	TRBD1	CASSRGGQGYNQETQYF	TGCGCCAGCAGCCGCGGGGGACAGGGGTACAACCAAGAGACCCAGTACTTC
TRBV20-1	TRBJ2-5	.	TRBD2	CSARDWGGSGGTQYF	TGCAGTGCTAGAGATTGGGGGGGGAGCGGAGGGACCCAGTACTTC
TRBV7-9	TRBJ2-5	.	.	CASSSEGGGETQYF	TGTGCCAGCAGCTCGGAGGGGGGGGGAGAGACCCAGTACTTC
TRBV27	TRBJ2-7	.	.	CASSLIGGGLSYEQYF	TGTGCCAGCAGTCTAATTGGCGGGGGCCTTTCCTACGAGCAGTACTTC
TRBV4-1	TRBJ1-5	.	TRBD1	CASSPQGAGYSNQPQHF	TGCGCCAGCAGCCCACAGGGGGCAGGGTATAGCAATCAGCCCCAGCATTTT
TRBV7-2	TRBJ2-3	.	TRBD1	CASSPRTGSSTDTQYF	TGTGCCAGCAGCCCGCGGACAGGGTCTAGCACAGATACGCAGTATTTT
TRBV20-1	TRBJ2-1	.	TRBD2	CSLKAGGALETQFF	TGCTCCCTAAAGGCCGGGGGGGCTTTGGAGACCCAGTTCTTC
TRBV7-2	TRBJ1-4	.	TRBD1	CASNEQGLPNEKLFF	TGTGCCAGCAACGAACAGGGGCTCCCAAATGAAAAACTGTTTTTT
TRBV20-1	TRBJ1-2	.	.	CSAREMDYGYTF	TGCAGTGCTAGAGAAATGGATTATGGCTACACCTTC
TRBV12-3/TRBV12-4	TRBJ2-5	once	TRBD2	CASRTSGGAKTQYF	TGTGCCAGCAGGACTAGCGGGGGGGCAAAGACCCAGTACTTC
TRBV4-3	TRBJ2-2	.	.	CASSQDPSGQTGELFF	TGCGCCAGCAGCCAAGATCCGTCGGGGCAGACCGGGGAGCTGTTTTTT
TRBV5-6	TRBJ2-1	.	TRBD1	CASSWRGTGVINEQFF	TGTGCCAGCAGCTGGAGGGGGACAGGTGTAATTAATGAGCAGTTCTTC
TRBV12-3/TRBV12-4	TRBJ1-5	few	TRBD1	CASSRTGGGQPQHF	TGTGCCAGCAGTCGGACAGGGGGTGGTCAGCCCCAGCATTTT
TRBV9	TRBJ1-1	few	TRBD1	CASSNRWGEGANTEAFF	TGTGCCAGCAGCAACCGATGGGGGGAGGGGGCGAACACTGAAGCTTTCTTT
TRBV2	TRBJ2-5	few	TRBD1	CASSGTGYGETQYF	TGTGCCAGCAGCGGGACAGGGTACGGGGAGACCCAGTACTTC
TRBV18	TRBJ1-1	.	.	CASSPARINTEAFF	TGTGCCAGCTCACCAGCCAGGATTAACACTGAAGCTTTCTTT
TRBV14	TRBJ2-7	.	.	CASSQDLDYYEQYF	TGTGCCAGCAGCCAAGATCTCGACTACTACGAGCAGTACTTC
TRBV19	TRBJ2-5	few	TRBD2	CASSIQRGGLLAETQYF	TGTGCCAGTAGTATACAACGGGGGGGCCTTCTCGCAGAGACCCAGTACTTC
TRBV18	TRBJ2-7	few	.	CASSPLTPGSTYEQYF	TGTGCCAGCTCACCACTTACCCCGGGGTCAACCTACGAGCAGTACTTC
TRBV5-1	TRBJ1-2	.	TRBD1	CASSHGQADGYTF	TGCGCCAGCAGCCACGGACAGGCTGATGGCTACACCTTC
TRBV27	TRBJ1-4	.	.	CASSLSPPSPGKGEKLFF	TGTGCCAGCAGTTTATCCCCACCCTCTCCAGGGAAAGGTGAAAAACTGTTTTTT
TRBV10-3	TRBJ1-1	few	.	CAISENLNTEAFF	TGTGCCATCAGTGAAAACTTGAACACTGAAGCTTTCTTT
TRBV30	TRBJ2-1	few	.	CAWSVQGWWQFF	TGTGCCTGGAGCGTACAGGGCTGGTGGCAGTTCTTC
TRBV4-1	TRBJ2-1	.	TRBD1	CASSQVNRGSYNEQFF	TGCGCCAGCAGCCAAGTAAACAGGGGGTCCTACAATGAGCAGTTCTTC
TRBV13	TRBJ1-5	many	.	CASSFYNQPQHF	TGTGCCAGCAGCTTCTATAATCAGCCCCAGCATTTT
TRBV3-1	TRBJ2-3	.	TRBD2	CASSQESGGGTLITDTQYF	TGTGCCAGCAGCCAAGAAAGCGGGGGGGGAACCTTGATCACAGATACGCAGTATTTT
TRBV18	TRBJ1-1	.	.	CASSLKAGTTEAFF	TGTGCCAGCTCACTAAAGGCAGGGACCACTGAAGCTTTCTTT
TRBV5-1	TRBJ2-5	many	.	CASSLGDSQETQYF	TGCGCCAGCAGCTTGGGGGACTCTCAAGAGACCCAGTACTTC
TRBV4-3	TRBJ1-2	few	TRBD1	CASSPDRERDYGYTF	TGCGCCAGCAGCCCGGACAGGGAGCGGGACTATGGCTACACCTTC
TRBV12-3/TRBV12-4	TRBJ2-5	few	TRBD2	CASNSGGKGQETQYF	TGTGCCAGCAACAGCGGGGGGAAGGGCCAAGAGACCCAGTACTTC
TRBV7-3	TRBJ1-5	few	.	CASSLTAGQPQHF	TGTGCCAGCAGCTTAACAGCAGGGCAGCCCCAGCATTTT
TRBV3-1	TRBJ1-1	.	TRBD1	CASSQIQGKTEAFF	TGTGCCAGCAGCCAAATACAGGGGAAAACTGAAGCTTTCTTT
TRBV2	TRBJ1-6	.	.	CASIEGGSPLHF	TGTGCCAGCATCGAGGGAGGGTCACCCCTCCACTTT
TRBV7-9	TRBJ2-1	.	TRBD2	CAGMGLAGKNEQFF	TGTGCCGGAATGGGACTAGCAGGCAAGAATGAGCAGTTCTTC